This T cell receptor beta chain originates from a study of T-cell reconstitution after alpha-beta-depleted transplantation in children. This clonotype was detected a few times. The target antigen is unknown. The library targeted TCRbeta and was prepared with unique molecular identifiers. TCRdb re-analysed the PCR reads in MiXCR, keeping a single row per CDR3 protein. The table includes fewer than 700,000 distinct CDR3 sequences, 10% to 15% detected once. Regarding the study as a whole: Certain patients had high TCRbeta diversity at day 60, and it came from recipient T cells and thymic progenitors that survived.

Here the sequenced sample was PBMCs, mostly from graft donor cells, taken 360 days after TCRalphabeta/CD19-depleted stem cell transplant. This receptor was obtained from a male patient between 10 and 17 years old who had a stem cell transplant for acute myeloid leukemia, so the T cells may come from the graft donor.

The CDR3 is CSAGLVLTETQYF. DNA for the CDR3: TGCAGCGCGGGACTAGTCTTAACGGAGACCCAGTACTTC. The chain is built from TRBV29-1 and TRBJ2-5, with 8 bases that match TRBD2. The CDR3 spans 13 residues. Germline CDR1 reads SQVTM; CDR2 reads ANQGSEA. After removal of 7 bases from V and 5 bases from J, the junction contained 9 bases not matched to a gene.